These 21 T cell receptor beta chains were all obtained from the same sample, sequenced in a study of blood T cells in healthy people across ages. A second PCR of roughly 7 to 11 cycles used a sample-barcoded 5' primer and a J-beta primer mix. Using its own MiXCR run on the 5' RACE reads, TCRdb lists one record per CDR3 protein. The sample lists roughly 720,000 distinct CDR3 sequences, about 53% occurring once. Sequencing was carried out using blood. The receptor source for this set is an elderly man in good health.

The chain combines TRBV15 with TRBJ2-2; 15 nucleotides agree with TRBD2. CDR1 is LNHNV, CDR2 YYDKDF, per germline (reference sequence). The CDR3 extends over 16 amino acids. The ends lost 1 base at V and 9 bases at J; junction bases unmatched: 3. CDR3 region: CATSRAGTSGRWELFF. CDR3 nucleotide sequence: TGTGCCACCAGCAGAGCAGGGACTAGCGGGAGGTGGGAGCTGTTTTTT.

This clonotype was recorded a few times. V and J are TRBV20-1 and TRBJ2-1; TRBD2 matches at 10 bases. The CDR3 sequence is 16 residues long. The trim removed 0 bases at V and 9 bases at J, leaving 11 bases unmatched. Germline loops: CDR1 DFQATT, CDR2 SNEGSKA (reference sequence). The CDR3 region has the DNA TGCAGTGCTAGAGATAGTAGCGGGAGGCCCGGAGCTGAGCAGTTCTTC. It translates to CSARDSSGRPGAEQFF.

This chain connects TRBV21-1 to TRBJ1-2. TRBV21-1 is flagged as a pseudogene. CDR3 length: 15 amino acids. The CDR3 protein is CASSKALSGNYGYTF. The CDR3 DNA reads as TGTGCCAGCAGCAAAGCGCTCAGCGGAAACTATGGCTACACCTTC.

CDR3 in DNA: TGTGCCAGCAGCCCCCCGGGGCGAGCTGGGGCCAACGTCCTGACTTTC. Translated, it gives CASSPPGRAGANVLTF. The J gene is TRBJ2-6, the V gene TRBV4-2; either TRBD1 or TRBD2 may supply D (5 bases each). Trimming took off 4 bases at V and 2 bases at J, with 12 bases between the two ends. The CDR3 length is 16 residues. CDR1 is LGHNA, CDR2 YNFKEQ, per germline.

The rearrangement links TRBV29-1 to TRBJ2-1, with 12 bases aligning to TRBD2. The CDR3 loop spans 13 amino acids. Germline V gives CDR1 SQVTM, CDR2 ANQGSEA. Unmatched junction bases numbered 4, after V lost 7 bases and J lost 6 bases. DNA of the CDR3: TGCAGCGCTGGACTAGCGGGAAGCAATGAGCAGTTCTTC. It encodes CSAGLAGSNEQFF.

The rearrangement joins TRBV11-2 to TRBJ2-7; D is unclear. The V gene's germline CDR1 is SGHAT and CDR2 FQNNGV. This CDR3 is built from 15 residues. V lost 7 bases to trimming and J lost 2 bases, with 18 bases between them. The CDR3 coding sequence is TGTGCCAGCACCTTTAGGGCAGGCCTCCCCTACGAGCAGTACTTC. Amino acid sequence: CASTFRAGLPYEQYF.

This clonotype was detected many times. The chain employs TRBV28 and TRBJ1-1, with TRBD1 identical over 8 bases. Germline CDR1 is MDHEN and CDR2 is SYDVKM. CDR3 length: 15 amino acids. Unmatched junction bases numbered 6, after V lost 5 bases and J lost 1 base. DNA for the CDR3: TGTGCCAGCAGTCGGCAGGGGGCAGGGAACACTGAAGCTTTCTTT. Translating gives CASSRQGAGNTEAFF.

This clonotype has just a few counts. CDR3 residues: CASSLNQGATDTQYF. The CDR3 nucleotides are TGTGCCAGCAGCCTGAATCAGGGAGCCACAGATACGCAGTATTTT. The chain combines TRBV7-6 with TRBJ2-3; tentatively, D is TRBD1 or TRBD2 (5 bases each). V dropped 5 bases and J dropped 2 bases, with 14 bases sitting between them. Germline values: CDR1 SGHVS, CDR2 FNYEAQ. This CDR3 has 15 residues.

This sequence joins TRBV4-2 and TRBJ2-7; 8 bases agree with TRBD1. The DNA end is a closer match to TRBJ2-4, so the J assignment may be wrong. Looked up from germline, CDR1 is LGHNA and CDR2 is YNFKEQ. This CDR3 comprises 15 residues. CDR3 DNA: TGTGCCAGCAGCCAAACTGGACAGGGTAACAACATTCAGTACTTC. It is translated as CASSQTGQGNNIQYF.

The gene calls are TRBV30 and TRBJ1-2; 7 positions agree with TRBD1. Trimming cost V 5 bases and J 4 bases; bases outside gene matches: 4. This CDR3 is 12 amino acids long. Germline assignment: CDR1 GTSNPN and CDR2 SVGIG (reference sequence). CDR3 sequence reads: CAWHRGGYGYTF. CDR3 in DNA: TGTGCCTGGCACAGGGGTGGCTATGGCTACACCTTC. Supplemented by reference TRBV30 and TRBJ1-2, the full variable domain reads SQTIHQWPATLVQPVGSPLSLECTVEGTSNPNLYWYRQAAGRGLQLLFYSVGIGQISSEVPQNLSASRPQDRQFILSSKKLLLSDSGFYLCAWHRGGYGYTFGSGTRLTVV.

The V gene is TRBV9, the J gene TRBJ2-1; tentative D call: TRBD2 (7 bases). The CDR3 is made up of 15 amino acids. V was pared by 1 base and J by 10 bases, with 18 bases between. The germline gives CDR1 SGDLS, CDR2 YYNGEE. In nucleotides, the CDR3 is TGTGCCAGCAGCGTAACGCAGCGGGGAGGGGGAGAGCAGTTCTTC. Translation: CASSVTQRGGGEQFF.

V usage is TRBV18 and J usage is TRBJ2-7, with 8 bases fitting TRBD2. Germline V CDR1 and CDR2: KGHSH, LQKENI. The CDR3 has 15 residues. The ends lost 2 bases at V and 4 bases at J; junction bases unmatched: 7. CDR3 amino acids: CASSPSAGGTYEQYF. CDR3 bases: TGTGCCAGCTCACCATCGGCGGGAGGAACGTACGAGCAGTACTTC.

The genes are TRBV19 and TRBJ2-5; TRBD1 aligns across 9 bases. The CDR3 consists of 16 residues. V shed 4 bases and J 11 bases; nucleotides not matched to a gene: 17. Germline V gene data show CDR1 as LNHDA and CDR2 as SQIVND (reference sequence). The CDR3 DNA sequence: TGTGCCAGTAGTAGAACCGGGACAGGGTTATACAATGAGCAGTACTTC. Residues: CASSRTGTGLYNEQYF.

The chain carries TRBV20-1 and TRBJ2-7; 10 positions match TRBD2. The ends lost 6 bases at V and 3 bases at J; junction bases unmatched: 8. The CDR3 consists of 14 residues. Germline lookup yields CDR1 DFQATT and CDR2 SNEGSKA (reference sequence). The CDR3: CSARSGRDGYEQYF. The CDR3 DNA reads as TGCAGTGCGAGAAGCGGGAGGGATGGCTACGAGCAGTACTTC.

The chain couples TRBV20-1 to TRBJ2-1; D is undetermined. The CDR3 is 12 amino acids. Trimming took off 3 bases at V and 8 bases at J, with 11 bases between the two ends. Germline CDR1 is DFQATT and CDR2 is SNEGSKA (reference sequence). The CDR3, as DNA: TGCAGTGCTAGGCCCGGACGGGATGAGCAGTTCTTC. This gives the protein CSARPGRDEQFF.

The CDR3 nucleotides are TGCGCCAGCAGCTTGGACCCTAGACCCCTGGGGGCCAAAAACATTCAGTACTTC. Amino acids: CASSLDPRPLGAKNIQYF. The chain combines TRBV5-1 with TRBJ2-4; no clear D gene. V lost 0 bases, J lost 1 base, and 17 bases lay in between. In germline, CDR1 is SGHRS, CDR2 YFSETQ. There are 18 residues in the CDR3.

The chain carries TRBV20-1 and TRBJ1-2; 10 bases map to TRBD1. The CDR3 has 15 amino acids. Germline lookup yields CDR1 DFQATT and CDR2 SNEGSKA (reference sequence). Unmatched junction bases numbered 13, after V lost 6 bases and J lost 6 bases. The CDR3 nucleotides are TGCAGTGCCTCCCTCGCCGGGACAGGGGTCGATGGCTACACCTTC. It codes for CSASLAGTGVDGYTF.

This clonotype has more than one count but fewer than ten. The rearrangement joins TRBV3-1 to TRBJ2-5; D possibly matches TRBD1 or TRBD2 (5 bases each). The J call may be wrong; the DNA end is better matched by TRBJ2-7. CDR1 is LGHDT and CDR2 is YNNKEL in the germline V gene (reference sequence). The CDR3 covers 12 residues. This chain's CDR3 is CASSQGGDEQYF. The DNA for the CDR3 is TGTGCCAGCAGCCAAGGAGGGGACGAGCAGTACTTC.

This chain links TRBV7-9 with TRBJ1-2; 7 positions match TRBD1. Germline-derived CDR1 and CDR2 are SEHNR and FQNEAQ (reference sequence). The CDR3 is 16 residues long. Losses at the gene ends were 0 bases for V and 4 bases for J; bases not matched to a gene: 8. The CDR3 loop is CASSLAGQSAGYGYTF. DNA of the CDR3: TGTGCCAGCAGCTTAGCGGGACAGTCTGCCGGCTATGGCTACACCTTC.

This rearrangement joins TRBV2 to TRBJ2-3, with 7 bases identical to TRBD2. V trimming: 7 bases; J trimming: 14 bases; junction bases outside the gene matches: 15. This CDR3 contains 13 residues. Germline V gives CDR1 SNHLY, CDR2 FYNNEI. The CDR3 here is CASMAGVLRYAYF. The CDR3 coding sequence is TGTGCCAGCATGGCGGGAGTGCTCAGATACGCGTATTTT.

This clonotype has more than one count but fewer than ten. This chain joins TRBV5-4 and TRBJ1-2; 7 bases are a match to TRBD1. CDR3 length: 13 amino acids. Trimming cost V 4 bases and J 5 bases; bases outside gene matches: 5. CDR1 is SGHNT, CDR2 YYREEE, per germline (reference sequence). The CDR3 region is CASSPGQLYGYTF. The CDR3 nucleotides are TGTGCCAGCAGCCCGGGACAGCTATATGGCTACACCTTC.